The 18 T cell receptor beta chains below were found in one sample sequenced in a study of blood T cells in healthy people across ages. The use of a sample-barcoded 5' primer and a J-beta primer mix characterized a second PCR of roughly 6 to 11 cycles. TCRdb recomputed calls from the 5' RACE reads with MiXCR, one row per CDR3 protein. The data hold about 720,000 distinct CDR3 sequences, with approximately 21% observed a single time. The sequenced sample consisted of blood. Receptors originate from a man in his 70s in good health.

This clonotype has only a few counts. The rearrangement uses TRBV7-9 and TRBJ1-2; a possible D gene is TRBD1 (5 bases). Deletions cut 5 bases from V and 7 bases from J, with 20 bases between. This CDR3 comprises 15 residues. The germline V gene has CDR1 SEHNR and CDR2 FQNEAQ (reference sequence). CDR3: CASSPPVQAGFGYTF. DNA of the CDR3: TGTGCCAGCAGCCCCCCAGTGCAGGCAGGGTTTGGCTACACCTTC.

The chain has TRBV20-1 and TRBJ1-3, with a weak D call TRBD1 (6 bases). Deletions cut 5 bases from V and 5 bases from J, with 19 bases between. The germline V gene has CDR1 DFQATT and CDR2 SNEGSKA (reference sequence). This CDR3 has 15 residues. The CDR3 spells CSARQGGGGRNTIYF. The CDR3 DNA reads as TGCAGTGCTCGACAAGGGGGGGGCGGCAGAAACACCATATATTTT.

This clonotype was seen a handful of times. The chain joins TRBV7-9 to TRBJ2-1, with 10 bases aligning to TRBD1. V was clipped by 0 bases and J by 6 bases; unmatched bases: 5. The CDR3 contains 16 residues. Looked up from germline, CDR1 is SEHNR and CDR2 is FQNEAQ (reference sequence). CDR3: CASSLAPGQGPNEQFF. The CDR3 bases are TGTGCCAGCAGCTTAGCTCCGGGACAGGGGCCCAATGAGCAGTTCTTC.

This chain connects TRBV15 to TRBJ1-2; D unresolved. CDR1 is LNHNV, CDR2 YYDKDF, per germline (reference sequence). This CDR3 comprises 15 residues. The V end was cut by 0 bases, the J end by 3 bases, with 11 bases between. The DNA for the CDR3 is TGTGCCACCAGCAGAGATCTTAGGGTCGACTATGGCTACACCTTC. Translating gives CATSRDLRVDYGYTF. The entire variable domain, with the rest obtained from reference TRBV15 and TRBJ1-2, is as follows: DAMVIQNPRYQVTQFGKPVTLSCSQTLNHNVMYWYQQKSSQAPKLLFHYYDKDFNNEADTPDNFQSRRPNTSFCFLDIRSPGLGDTAMYLCATSRDLRVDYGYTFGSGTRLTVV.

This sequence joins TRBV6-2 or TRBV6-3 and TRBJ2-3, with 13 bases that match TRBD2. The germline CDR1 and CDR2 sequences are MNHEY and SVGEGT. The CDR3 has 15 residues. Losses at the gene ends were 2 bases for V and 6 bases for J; bases not matched to a gene: 2. CDR3 in amino acids: CASSYTSGGADTQYF. CDR3 nucleotide sequence: TGTGCCAGCAGTTACACTAGCGGGGGGGCCGATACGCAGTATTTT.

This clonotype has only a few counts. Sequence at one end of the junction differs from germline and may be a read error. The genes are TRBV29-1 and TRBJ2-5, with 8 bases fitting TRBD2. Germline V lookup: CDR1 SQVTM, CDR2 ANQGSEA. CDR3 size: 11 residues. CDR3 protein: CNVGGLDKQYF. DNA for the CDR3: TGCAACGTTGGGGGACTAGATAAGCAGTACTTC.

A few counts support this clonotype. The chain carries TRBV12-3 or TRBV12-4 and TRBJ2-1; 10 nucleotides agree with TRBD2. The V and J ends lost 3 bases and 10 bases, in that order; junction bases with no gene match: 3. CDR3 length: 13 residues. The CDR3 nucleotides read TGTGCCAGCAGTTTTACTAGCGGGATAGAGCAGTTCTTC. Translation gives CASSFTSGIEQFF.

This clonotype has only a few counts. The chain joins TRBV20-1 to TRBJ1-2; D is ambiguous. The CDR3 sequence is 13 residues long. In germline, CDR1 is DFQATT, CDR2 SNEGSKA (reference sequence). Trimming left V 4 bases short and J 4 bases short, with 13 bases between. The CDR3 sequence: CSAIGYSGYGYTF. The CDR3 DNA follows: TGCAGTGCTATCGGTTACTCGGGCTATGGCTACACCTTC.

V and J are TRBV7-2 and TRBJ2-1; 10 bases are a match to TRBD2. Unmatched junction bases numbered 7, after V lost 6 bases and J lost 8 bases. The CDR3 is made up of 14 amino acids. Per germline, CDR1 SGHTA and CDR2 FQGNSA. The CDR3 DNA reads as TGTGCCAGCAGAGTAACTAGCGGGAACGATGAGCAGTTCTTC. Its protein is CASRVTSGNDEQFF.

This clonotype has at least ten counts. This rearrangement joins TRBV5-1 to TRBJ1-6; D ambiguous. This CDR3 has 13 residues. V was clipped by 0 bases and J by 5 bases, with 3 bases between them. The germline CDR1 and CDR2 sequences are SGHRS and YFSETQ. The CDR3 protein is CASSLENNSPLHF. The CDR3, as DNA: TGCGCCAGCAGCTTGGAGAATAATTCACCCCTCCACTTT.

This clonotype was picked up a small number of times. The junction shows a germline mismatch at one end, possibly a read error. The genes are TRBV5-5 and TRBJ2-5; D remains ambiguous. The last part of the DNA fits TRBJ2-1 better; the J call may be wrong. From germline, CDR1 is SGHKS and CDR2 YYEKEE (reference sequence). This CDR3 is built from 14 residues. The DNA for the CDR3 is TGTGCCAGCAGCTTGGTCGAACTATACAGTGAGCAGTTCTTC. Translated, it gives CASSLVELYSEQFF.

The chain has TRBV6-4 and TRBJ2-1; D is possibly TRBD1 (5 bases). This CDR3 spans 11 amino acids. Germline lookup yields CDR1 MRHNA and CDR2 SNTAGT. V dropped 6 bases and J dropped 8 bases, with 8 bases sitting between them. The CDR3 DNA reads TGTGCCAGCAGGCAGGGCCATGAGCAGTTCTTC. Translation gives CASRQGHEQFF.

The V gene is TRBV11-1, the J gene TRBJ2-5, with 7 positions matching TRBD2. CDR1 and CDR2 from the germline V gene are SGHAT and FQDESV (reference sequence). The CDR3 sequence is 13 residues long. V was pared by 5 bases and J by 4 bases, with 4 bases of the junction left unmatched. The chain's CDR3 is CASSKGGGETQYF. In DNA form, the CDR3 reads TGTGCCAGCAGCAAGGGCGGGGGAGAGACCCAGTACTTC.

This clonotype was counted at least ten times. The chain carries TRBV5-1 and TRBJ2-3; TRBD2 matches at 13 bases. CDR1 SGHRS and CDR2 YFSETQ come from the germline V gene. The CDR3 contains 17 residues. After removal of 4 bases from V and 2 bases from J, the junction contained 7 bases not matched to a gene. The CDR3 here is CASSLGLAGVITDTQYF. CDR3 nucleotides: TGCGCCAGCAGCCTCGGACTAGCGGGAGTTATCACAGATACGCAGTATTTT.

V usage is TRBV29-1 and J usage is TRBJ2-5; no firm D call. TRBJ2-1 matches the DNA end more closely, so the J call is doubtful. Germline values: CDR1 SQVTM, CDR2 ANQGSEA. The CDR3 extends over 11 amino acids. CDR3 protein: CSVPRQRQQFF. In DNA form, the CDR3 reads TGCAGCGTCCCGAGGCAGCGCCAGCAGTTCTTC.

V gene TRBV5-1 combines with J gene TRBJ2-5, with 11 bases that match TRBD2. The germline V gene encodes CDR1 SGHRS and CDR2 YFSETQ. The CDR3 has 18 residues. The J segment lost 2 bases and the V segment lost 0 bases, leaving 9 bases of the junction unmatched. The CDR3 loop is CASSLGFGTSGGQETQYF. CDR3 nucleotides: TGCGCCAGCAGCTTGGGTTTCGGCACTAGCGGGGGACAAGAGACCCAGTACTTC.

V is TRBV6-5 and J is TRBJ2-5; D possibly matches TRBD1 or TRBD2 (6 bases each). Trimming left V 2 bases short and J 4 bases short, with 14 bases between. Germline CDR1 MNHEY, CDR2 SVGAGI. The CDR3 is made up of 15 amino acids. CDR3 bases: TGTGCCAGCAGTTACACCGGGGGCCTTGGAGAGACCCAGTACTTC. Its translation: CASSYTGGLGETQYF.

The chain is built from TRBV5-1 and TRBJ2-2, with D perhaps TRBD1 (5 bases). V lost 1 base and J lost 1, with 11 bases in between. The germline CDR1 and CDR2 sequences are SGHRS and YFSETQ. The CDR3 totals 16 residues. CDR3 in DNA: TGCGCCAGCAGCTTGTCACAGGCCTTGAACACCGGGGAGCTGTTTTTT. Protein product: CASSLSQALNTGELFF. The complete variable domain, with remaining parts taken from reference TRBV5-1 and TRBJ2-2, reads KAGVTQTPRYLIKTRGQQVTLSCSPISGHRSVSWYQQTPGQGLQFLFEYFSETQRNKGNFPGRFSGRQFSNSRSEMNVSTLELGDSALYLCASSLSQALNTGELFFGEGSRLTVL.